This T cell receptor beta chain was recovered during a study of T cell responses to AZD1222 COVID-19 vaccine. The V segment lost 0 bases and the J segment 7 bases; nucleotides outside the gene matches: 9. Germline CDR1 is SGHRS and CDR2 is YFSETQ. The CDR3 runs to 15 residues. Notes on the study in general: Epitopes outside B.1.351 and B.1.1.7 mutated regions reportedly drew nearly half of spike TCRs. After two AZD1222 doses, spike-specific TCR breadth and depth rose versus day 0. At baseline, seropositivity was found in only a handful of AZD1222 recipients. Repertoire sampling occurred only after the peak T cell response.

This clone has just a few counts. The antigen is unknown. TCRdb keeps only in-frame clones here, not all; method: immunoSEQ multiplex PCR. The sample records approximately 110,000 clones, about 88% being singletons. Sample: peripheral blood, taken on day 0 of AZD1222 vaccination. This clonotype was sampled from an adult in good health. The chain joins TRBV5-1 to TRBJ1-2; 7 nucleotides align to TRBD1. Here the CDR3 reads CASSLEGAGGGGYTF. CDR3 DNA: TGCGCCAGCAGCTTGGAGGGGGCTGGTGGCGGTGGCTACACCTTC.